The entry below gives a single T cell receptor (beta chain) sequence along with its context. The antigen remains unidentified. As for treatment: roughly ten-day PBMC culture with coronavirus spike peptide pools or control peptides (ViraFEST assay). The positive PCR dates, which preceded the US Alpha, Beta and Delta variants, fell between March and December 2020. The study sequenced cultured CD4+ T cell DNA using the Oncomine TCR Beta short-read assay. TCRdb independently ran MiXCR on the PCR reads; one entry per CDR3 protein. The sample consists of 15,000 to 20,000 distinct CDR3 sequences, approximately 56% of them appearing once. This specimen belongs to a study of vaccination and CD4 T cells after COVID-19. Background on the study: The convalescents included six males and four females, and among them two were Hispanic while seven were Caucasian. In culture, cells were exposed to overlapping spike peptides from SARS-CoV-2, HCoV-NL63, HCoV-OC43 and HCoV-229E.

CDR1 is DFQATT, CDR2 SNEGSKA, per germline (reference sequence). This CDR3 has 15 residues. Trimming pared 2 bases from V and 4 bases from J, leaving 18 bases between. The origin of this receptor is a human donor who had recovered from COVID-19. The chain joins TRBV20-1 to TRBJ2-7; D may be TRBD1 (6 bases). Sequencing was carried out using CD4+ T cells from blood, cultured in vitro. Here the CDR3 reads CSARRQASIMYEQYF. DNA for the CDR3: TGCAGTGCTAGACGACAGGCCTCTATCATGTACGAGCAGTACTTC.